What follows are 5 T cell receptor beta chains derived from one specimen sequenced in a study of cytomegalovirus exposure and HLA in healthy donors. The primer mix had 60 Vbeta and 13 Jbeta primers. This table comes from immunoSEQ multiplex PCR, and its TCRdb copy is limited to in-frame clones, with some not included. Here the sample table reports around 50,000 clones. The sample was PBMCs. These TCRs come from a woman aged 50 to 60 in good health and CMV-seropositive.

The chain joins TRBV12-5 to TRBJ2-4; TRBD2 might be the D (5 bases). The ends were cut back, 6 bases at V and 1 base at J, with 13 bases in the middle. This CDR3 has 15 amino acids. From germline, CDR1 is LGHNT and CDR2 FRNRAP. The CDR3 bases are TGTGCTAGTGGCCGGACCGAGCGGGCCAAAAACATTCAGTACTTC. Translation gives CASGRTERAKNIQYF.

The chain has TRBV29-1 and TRBJ2-3, with TRBD2 identical over 11 bases. J was trimmed by 2 bases and V by 4 bases; bases with no gene match: 2. CDR1 and CDR2 (germline): SQVTM, ANQGSEA. The CDR3 contains 14 residues. CDR3 in amino acids: CSVGLAGTTDTQYF. The DNA of the CDR3 is TGCAGCGTTGGACTAGCGGGAACCACAGATACGCAGTATTTT.

This chain joins TRBV7-9 and TRBJ2-1; TRBD2 matches at 12 bases. The germline CDR1 and CDR2 sequences are SEHNR and FQNEAQ (reference sequence). V was pared by 5 bases and J by 8 bases, with 16 bases of the junction left unmatched. The CDR3 extends over 18 amino acids. CDR3 sequence: CASSLRGRTSGMSDEQFF. The CDR3 region has the DNA TGTGCCAGCAGCCTTAGGGGTAGGACTAGCGGGATGTCCGATGAGCAGTTCTTC.

This chain connects TRBV7-3 to TRBJ2-2; 9 nucleotides agree with TRBD1. CDR3 length equals 15 residues. J lost 6 bases, V lost 5 bases, and 7 bases had no gene match. The germline V gene has CDR1 SGHTA and CDR2 FQGTGA. The CDR3 sequence is CASSANRGRAGELFF. The DNA of the CDR3 is TGTGCCAGCAGCGCAAACAGGGGGCGCGCCGGGGAGCTGTTTTTT.

The CDR3 region is CATKSDRNYEQYF. CDR3 in DNA: TGTGCCACCAAGTCGGACAGGAACTACGAGCAGTACTTC. This chain connects TRBV27 to TRBJ2-7, with TRBD1 identical over 7 bases. Trimming took 10 bases from V and 3 from J; bases not matched to a gene: 9. Germline values: CDR1 MNHEY, CDR2 SMNVEV (reference sequence). The CDR3 consists of 13 residues.